This T cell receptor (beta chain) was sequenced in a study of blood T cell repertoires in COVID-19. Study summary: Sources were T cells, B-cell-depleted T cells, or PBMCs; the material itself was cDNA or gDNA.

Looked up from germline, CDR1 is SGHAT and CDR2 is FQNNGV. Losses at the gene ends were 5 bases for V and 7 bases for J; bases not matched to a gene: 7. CDR3 length: 13 amino acids. Original processing methods: Nucleated cell counts were estimated from reference gene primer amplification. Assay used: immunoSEQ multiplex PCR; TCRdb lists only in-frame clones, some missing. That table is the source of V, J and clone size, and D and trimming were worked out from the DNA. The data show fewer than 500,000 clones, approximately 90% seen once. Enrolled through a virtual design, the participants were between 18 and 89 years of age and came from 24 US areas. Cohort assignment relied on participant-reported clinical history.

The material sequenced was PBMCs or T cells enriched from blood (not recorded which). The chain links TRBV11-2 to TRBJ2-5; 7 bases line up with TRBD2. The clonotype originates from a man aged 25 to 45 who had recovered from COVID-19. The DNA of the CDR3 is TGTGCCAGCAGCCGGGGGGAATTAGGGACCCAGTACTTC. This gives the protein CASSRGELGTQYF.